This entry lists 2 T cell receptor beta chains sequenced from one sample in a study of cytomegalovirus exposure and HLA in healthy donors. The PCR had 60 Vbeta and 13 Jbeta primers. Produced via immunoSEQ multiplex PCR; TCRdb's table is partial and in-frame only. The listing contains more than 100,000 clones. Sequencing was done on a sample of PBMCs. The receptors come from a man between 18 and 35 years old in good health and CMV-seronegative.

The chain is built from TRBV5-1 and TRBJ2-7; 7 nucleotides agree with TRBD1. Germline values: CDR1 SGHRS, CDR2 YFSETQ. The CDR3 is 16 residues long. The junction had 10 bases not matched to a gene; V was cut back by 0 bases and J by 4 bases. In DNA form, the CDR3 reads TGCGCCAGCAGCTTGGCCTCGGGACAGCGAGTATACGAGCAGTACTTC. Its translation is CASSLASGQRVYEQYF.

V gene TRBV7-8 combines with J gene TRBJ2-6; TRBD1 aligns across 8 bases. The CDR3 is 17 amino acids. Looked up from germline, CDR1 is SGHVS and CDR2 is FQNEAQ. With V trimmed by 6 bases and J by 1 base, 8 bases remained unmatched. CDR3 DNA: TGTGCCAGCAGGGCCAGGCAGGGGGCTTCTGGGGCCAACGTCCTGACTTTC. It yields the protein CASRARQGASGANVLTF.